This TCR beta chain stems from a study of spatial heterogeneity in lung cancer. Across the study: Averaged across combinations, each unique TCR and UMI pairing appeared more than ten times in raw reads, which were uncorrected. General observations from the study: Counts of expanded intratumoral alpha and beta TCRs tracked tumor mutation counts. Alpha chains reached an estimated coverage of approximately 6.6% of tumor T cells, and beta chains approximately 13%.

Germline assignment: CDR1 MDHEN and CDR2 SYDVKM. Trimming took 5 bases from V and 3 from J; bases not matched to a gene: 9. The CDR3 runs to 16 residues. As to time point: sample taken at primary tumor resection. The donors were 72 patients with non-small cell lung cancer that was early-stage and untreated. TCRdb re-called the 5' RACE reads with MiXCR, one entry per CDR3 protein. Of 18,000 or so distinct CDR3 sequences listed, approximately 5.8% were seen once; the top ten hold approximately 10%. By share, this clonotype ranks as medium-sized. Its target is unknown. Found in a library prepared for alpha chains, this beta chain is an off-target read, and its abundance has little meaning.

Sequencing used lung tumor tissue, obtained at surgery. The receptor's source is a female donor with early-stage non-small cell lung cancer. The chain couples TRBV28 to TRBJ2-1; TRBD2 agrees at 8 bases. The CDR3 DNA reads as TGTGCCAGCAGTCCGCCAACTAGCGGAAACTACAATGAGCAGTTCTTC. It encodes CASSPPTSGNYNEQFF.